This TCR beta chain stems from a study of cytomegalovirus exposure and HLA in healthy donors. Study details: Around 78 million unique TCRs, all from HLA-typed donors, were included in an early release of the data.

The PCR employed 60 Vbeta primers together with 13 Jbeta primers. Clones were sequenced by immunoSEQ multiplex PCR, and TCRdb holds only the in-frame ones, with some missing. The sample holds 55,000 to 70,000 clones, 60% to 80% seen once. This CDR3 comprises 14 residues. Germline assignment: CDR1 SGHTA and CDR2 FQGTGA. V was pared by 5 bases and J by 2 bases, with 12 bases between. Findings and caveats of the study: Being indistinguishable, some V segments were excluded, TRBV6-2 and TRBV6-3 among them. In a later analysis, at a false discovery rate of 0.05, roughly 16,000 TCR beta sequences matched HLA alleles.

Turning to this clone: The antigen is unknown.

This clonotype was sampled from a male donor in good health and CMV-seropositive. The V call is TRBV7-3, the J call TRBJ2-5, with D perhaps TRBD1 (6 bases). The specimen sequenced was PBMCs. In DNA form, the CDR3 reads TGTGCCAGCAGCGCACAGGGAAGTCAAGAGACCCAGTACTTC. Translation: CASSAQGSQETQYF.